The rows below give T cell receptor beta chains drawn from one sample of a study of memory CD8 T cells in hepatitis C reinfection. Profiled with immunoSEQ multiplex PCR; TCRdb holds only in-frame clones, not every one. The sample has 44,000 or so clones, roughly 90% seen once. The source material was naive CD8+ T cells sorted from blood. The receptor set was obtained from a man aged 18 to 35 with hepatitis C virus infection. CDR3s include the opening cysteine and the closing phenylalanine or tryptophan. A D gene is named only where the DNA matches it firmly. The size of a clone is reported for some rows only, either as once, few or many, or as a class for expanded clones.

>TRBV30|TRBD2|NA|TRBJ2-1
TGTGCCTGGAGGCCACTAGCGGGAAATTCCTACAATGAGCAGTTCTTC
CAWRPLAGNSYNEQFF
>TRBV11-2|NA|NA|TRBJ2-5
TGTGCCAGCAGCCGCGGGGACAGCTCCGGGTGGACCCAGTACTTC
CASSRGDSSGWTQYF
>TRBV6-5|TRBD2|NA|TRBJ2-1
TGTGCCAGCAGTTTGGCTAGCGGGGACCACGATGAGCAGTTCTTC
CASSLASGDHDEQFF
>TRBV6-5|NA|NA|TRBJ1-1
TGTGCCAGCAGGCAGACACCGAACACTGAAGCTTTCTTT
CASRQTPNTEAFF
>TRBV6-5|NA|NA|TRBJ2-5
TGTGCCAGCAGATTTGGCGGGCCTCAAGAGACCCAGTACTTC
CASRFGGPQETQYF
>TRBV6-6|NA|NA|TRBJ1-5
TGTGCCAGCAGTTACTCCTGGGAGGCGAGCAATCAGCCCCAGCATTTT
CASSYSWEASNQPQHF
>TRBV2|TRBD1|NA|TRBJ2-2
TGTGCCAGCAGCCACACGAACATACAGGGGACCGGGGAGCTGTTTTTT
CASSHTNIQGTGELFF
>TRBV18|NA|NA|TRBJ1-1
TGTGCCAGCTCACCACCGAACGAGAAGAACACTGAAGCTTTCTTT
CASSPPNEKNTEAFF
>TRBV25-1|TRBD1|NA|TRBJ1-5
TGTGCCAGCAGTGTAACCCCCATTGGGACAGGAGTAAATCAGCCCCAGCATTTT
CASSVTPIGTGVNQPQHF
>TRBV27|TRBD2|NA|TRBJ2-2
TGTGCCAGCAGTTTACTAGCGGGAGGAACCGGGGAGCTGTTTTTT
CASSLLAGGTGELFF
>TRBV4-2|NA|NA|TRBJ2-1
TGTGCCAGCAGCCAAGATCTTCCCACTCCCAAAGACAATGAGCAGTTCTTC
CASSQDLPTPKDNEQFF
>TRBV7-9|NA|NA|TRBJ2-1
TGTGCCAGCAGCTCAGGGACATATGGCTACAATGAGCAGTTCTTC
CASSSGTYGYNEQFF
>TRBV30|TRBD2|NA|TRBJ2-5
TGTGCCTGGAGTGTTGATTCGGGTCTAGCGGGGGAGACCCAGTACTTC
CAWSVDSGLAGETQYF
>TRBV6-5|NA|once|TRBJ2-1
TGTGCCAGCAGTTTGTATCCTTCCAATGAGCAGTTCTTC
CASSLYPSNEQFF
>TRBV19|TRBD1|NA|TRBJ2-7
TGTGCCAGTAGTATCACAGGGGGCGGATACGAGCAGTACTTC
CASSITGGGYEQYF
>TRBV19|NA|NA|TRBJ2-7
TGTGCCAGTAGTATGTTAGCAGGGGACTCCTACGAGCAGTACTTC
CASSMLAGDSYEQYF
>TRBV5-4|TRBD2|NA|TRBJ2-7
TGTGCCAGCAGCTATAGCGGGGACGAGCAGTACTTC
CASSYSGDEQYF
>TRBV5-1|TRBD2|NA|TRBJ2-3
TGCGCCACCCGGGGGGGACCGAGGGGAGATACGCAGTATTTT
CATRGGPRGDTQYF
>TRBV6-5|NA|few|TRBJ1-1
TGTGCCAGCAGTGAAATCGGGTTGAGGACTGAAGCTTTCTTT
CASSEIGLRTEAFF
>TRBV11-2|TRBD1|NA|TRBJ1-1
TGTGCCAGCTTGCAGGGGGCCACTGAAGCTTTCTTT
CASLQGATEAFF
>TRBV4-3|NA|NA|TRBJ2-4
TGCGCCAGCAGCCCCCCCCCACCGAGAGAGGACAGAGGCAAAAACATTCAGTACTTC
CASSPPPPREDRGKNIQYF
>TRBV19|NA|NA|TRBJ2-6
TGTGCCAGTAGGATTGGGAGCTCTGGGGCCAACGTCCTGACTTTC
CASRIGSSGANVLTF
>TRBV19|TRBD2|NA|TRBJ2-2
TGTGCCAGCAACCCAGCGACTAGCGGGGTAGTTACCGGGGAGCTGTTTTTT
CASNPATSGVVTGELFF
>TRBV5-4|NA|NA|TRBJ2-5
TGTGCCAGCAGCTTGGTACCGGGGAGCCAAGAGACCCAGTACTTC
CASSLVPGSQETQYF
>TRBV14|NA|NA|TRBJ1-5
TGTGCCAGCAGCCAAAAGGGCCACAGGGAAGTGCAGCCCCAGCATTTT
CASSQKGHREVQPQHF
>TRBV4-1|TRBD2|NA|TRBJ2-1
TGCGCCAGCAGCGGACAACTGGGGGGGGGTTACAATGAGCAGTTCTTC
CASSGQLGGGYNEQFF
>TRBV11-2|TRBD1|NA|TRBJ1-3
TGTGCCAGCAGCTTTAATCCGGGACAGCATCAGGGGGGTGGAAACACCATATATTTT
CASSFNPGQHQGGGNTIYF